The clone carrying this T cell receptor (beta chain) has ten or more counts. Its specificity is not known. Arm-PCR with iRepertoire HTBI primers amplified the CDR3 regions for these TCR beta libraries. TCRdb reprocessed the multiplex PCR reads via MiXCR and lists one record per CDR3 protein. Altogether roughly 610,000 distinct CDR3 sequences are present, 15% to 20% being singletons, with the ten largest covering approximately 18%. The source of the sample is a study of regulatory T cells in long-lasting Graves disease. About the research overall: Graves' patients, newly diagnosed, had taken antithyroid drugs under 3 months. Notes on the study in general: The study found TRBV28, TRBJ1-2 and TRBJ2-5 favored in persistent disease. New patients shared about 910 public clonotypes, and persistent patients shared more, with about 2,500. TCR diversity was lower in persistent Graves' patients than in newly diagnosed ones.

V shed 3 bases, J shed 0 bases, and the junction held 3 bases outside the gene matches. Germline V gene lookup returns CDR1 DFQATT and CDR2 SNEGSKA (reference sequence). This CDR3 is 14 amino acids long. The time point here: newly diagnosed GD, antithyroid drugs for less than 3 months. From PBMCs, RNA was extracted and then used to make the TCR library. These data were also reused for a study on T cells in Graves' hyperthyroidism and ophthalmopathy.

The rearrangement joins TRBV20-1 to TRBJ2-7; the match to TRBD1 covers 9 bases. The TCR sequence derives from a woman aged 25 to 39 with Graves disease. The sequenced sample was peripheral blood mononuclear cells (PBMCs), obtained at new diagnosis, from a patient treated with antithyroid drugs. The CDR3 is CSASTGGYSYEQYF. In DNA form, the CDR3 reads TGCAGTGCTAGCACAGGGGGCTACTCCTACGAGCAGTACTTC.